This paragraph reports one T cell receptor beta chain. The antigen remains undetermined. The data were taken from a study of T cells in Graves' hyperthyroidism and ophthalmopathy. Trimming removed 3 bases at V and 4 bases at J, with 13 bases between. This CDR3 is built from 15 residues. Amplified TCR beta CDR3 regions derived from RNA transcripts. With the HTBI primer set, the TCR CDR3 went through a first round of RT-PCR. TCRdb reanalysed the multiplex PCR reads using MiXCR and keeps one entry per CDR3 protein. Among about 590,000 distinct CDR3 sequences listed, over 12% were seen once. The cohort's ophthalmopathy patients, a group with duration under 3 months, had a Clinical Activity Score of at least 3 and a NOSPECS grade of at least 4. Study outcomes and limitations: Most expanded thyroid clonotypes above 0.001 also appeared in blood.

The sequenced sample was blood. The chain has TRBV12-3 or TRBV12-4 and TRBJ2-1; D perhaps matches TRBD2 (6 bases). The origin of this receptor is a woman between 18 and 29 years old with Graves' ophthalmopathy. The CDR3 here is CASSLEGQVYNEQFF. The CDR3 DNA reads TGTGCCAGCAGTTTGGAGGGCCAGGTGTACAATGAGCAGTTCTTC.